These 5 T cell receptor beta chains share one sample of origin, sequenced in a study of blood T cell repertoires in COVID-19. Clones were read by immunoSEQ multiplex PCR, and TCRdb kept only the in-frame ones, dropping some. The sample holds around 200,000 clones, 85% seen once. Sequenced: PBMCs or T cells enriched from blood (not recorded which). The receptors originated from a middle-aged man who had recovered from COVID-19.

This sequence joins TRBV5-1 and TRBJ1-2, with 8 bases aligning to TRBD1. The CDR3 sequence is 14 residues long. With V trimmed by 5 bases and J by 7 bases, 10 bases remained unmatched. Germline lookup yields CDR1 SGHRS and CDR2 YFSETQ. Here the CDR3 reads CASRDFGQGGGYTF. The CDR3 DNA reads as TGCGCCAGCAGAGATTTCGGACAGGGTGGTGGCTACACCTTC.

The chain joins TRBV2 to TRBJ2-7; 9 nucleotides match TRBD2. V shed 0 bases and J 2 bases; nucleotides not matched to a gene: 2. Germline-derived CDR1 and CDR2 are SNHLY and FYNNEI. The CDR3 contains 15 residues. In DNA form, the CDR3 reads TGTGCCAGCAGTGAAGCACTAGCGGGTCCCTACGAGCAGTACTTC. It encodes CASSEALAGPYEQYF.

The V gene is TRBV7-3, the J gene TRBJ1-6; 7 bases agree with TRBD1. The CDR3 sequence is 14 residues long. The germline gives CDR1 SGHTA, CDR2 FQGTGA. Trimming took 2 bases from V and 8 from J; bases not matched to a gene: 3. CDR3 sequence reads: CASSLSTGDSPLHF. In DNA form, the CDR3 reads TGTGCCAGCAGCTTATCTACAGGGGATTCACCCCTCCACTTT.

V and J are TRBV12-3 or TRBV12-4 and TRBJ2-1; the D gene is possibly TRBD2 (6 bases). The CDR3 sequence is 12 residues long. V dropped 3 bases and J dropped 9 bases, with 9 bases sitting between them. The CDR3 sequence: CASSLTRTEQFF. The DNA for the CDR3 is TGTGCCAGCAGTTTGACTAGGACTGAGCAGTTCTTC.

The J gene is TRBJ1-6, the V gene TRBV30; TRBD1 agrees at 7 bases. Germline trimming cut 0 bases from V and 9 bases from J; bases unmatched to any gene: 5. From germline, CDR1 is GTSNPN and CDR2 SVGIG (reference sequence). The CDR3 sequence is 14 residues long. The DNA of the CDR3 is TGTGCCTGGAGTGTTACAGGGGAAGGTTCACCCCTCCACTTT. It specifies CAWSVTGEGSPLHF.